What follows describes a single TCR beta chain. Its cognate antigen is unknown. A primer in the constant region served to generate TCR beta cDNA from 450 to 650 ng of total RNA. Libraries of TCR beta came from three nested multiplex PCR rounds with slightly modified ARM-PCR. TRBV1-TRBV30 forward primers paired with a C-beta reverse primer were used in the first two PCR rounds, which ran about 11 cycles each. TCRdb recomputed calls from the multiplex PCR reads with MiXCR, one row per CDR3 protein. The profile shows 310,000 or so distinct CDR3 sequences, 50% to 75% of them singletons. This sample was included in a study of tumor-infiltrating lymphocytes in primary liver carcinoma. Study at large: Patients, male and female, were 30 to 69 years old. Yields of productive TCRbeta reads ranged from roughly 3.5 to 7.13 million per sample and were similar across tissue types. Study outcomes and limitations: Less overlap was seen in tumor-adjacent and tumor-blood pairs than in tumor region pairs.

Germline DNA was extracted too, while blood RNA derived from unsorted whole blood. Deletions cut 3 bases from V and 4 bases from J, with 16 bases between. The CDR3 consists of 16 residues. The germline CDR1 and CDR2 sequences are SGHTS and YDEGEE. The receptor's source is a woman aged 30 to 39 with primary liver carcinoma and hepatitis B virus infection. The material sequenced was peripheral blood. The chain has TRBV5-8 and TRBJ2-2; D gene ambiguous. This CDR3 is CASSSSRLLGTGELFF. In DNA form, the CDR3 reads TGTGCCAGCAGCTCTTCCCGTCTTTTGGGCACCGGGGAGCTGTTTTTT.